This TCR beta chain was observed in a study of spatial heterogeneity in lung cancer. Study context: Consistently, beta-chain sequences turned up in larger numbers than alpha-chain sequences did.

This clonotype was counted only a few times. As yet, its antigen is unknown. With the library built for alpha chains, this beta chain is off target and its frequency is not meaningful. CDR1 is SGHRS and CDR2 is YFSETQ in the germline V gene. This CDR3 has 16 amino acids. V was cut by 2 bases and J by 2 bases, with 17 bases left in between. Each CDR3 protein is one row after TCRdb ran MiXCR on the 5' RACE reads. This table holds around 70 distinct CDR3 sequences. General study findings and limits: Tumor mutation count correlated with how many alpha and beta TCRs expanded intratumorally.

As for time point: sample taken at primary tumor resection. Unsorted whole RNA from tumor, nontumor lung or frozen PBMC underwent sequencing. The receptor's source is a female donor with early-stage non-small cell lung cancer. J is TRBJ2-7 and V is TRBV5-1; the D call may be TRBD1 or TRBD2 (5 bases each). The sample was lung tumor tissue, taken at surgery. CDR3 amino acids: CASSFGWGSSTYEQYF. CDR3 nucleotides: TGCGCCAGCAGCTTCGGCTGGGGGTCCTCTACCTACGAGCAGTACTTC.